These T cell receptor beta chains were read from a single sample in a study of T-cell reconstitution after alpha-beta-depleted transplantation in children. TCRdb itself ran the PCR reads through MiXCR, one entry per CDR3 protein. This table holds fewer than 500,000 distinct CDR3 sequences, around two fifths found once. The sequenced sample was PBMCs, obtained before TCRalphabeta/CD19-depleted stem cell transplant. Receptors were obtained from a girl aged 2 to 10 with aplastic anemia, due to receive a stem cell transplant. CDR3s include the opening cysteine and the closing phenylalanine or tryptophan. Fields, in order: D gene, J gene, clone size, V gene, CDR3 DNA, CDR3 protein. The D gene is left open where the match is weak. Not all rows give a size; the values are once, few, many and, for expanded clones, a class.

D: .
J: TRBJ1-4
size: .
V: TRBV11-2
DNA: TGTGCCAGCAGCGGACACAATGAAAAACTGTTTTTT
CDR3: CASSGHNEKLFF

D: TRBD2
J: TRBJ2-7
size: few
V: TRBV4-1
DNA: TGCGCCAGCAGCCAAGTATTGGCGGGAGGGCCGGAGGAGCAGTACTTC
CDR3: CASSQVLAGGPEEQYF

D: .
J: TRBJ2-1
size: .
V: TRBV20-1
DNA: TGCAGTGCTCAGGCCCCTGGGTGGAATGAGCACTTCTTC
CDR3: CSAQAPGWNEHFF

D: TRBD2
J: TRBJ2-2
size: .
V: TRBV11-1
DNA: TGTGCCAGCAGCTTCCTGGGGGGACTACCAAACACCGGGGAGCTGTTTTTT
CDR3: CASSFLGGLPNTGELFF

D: .
J: TRBJ2-3
size: .
V: TRBV7-2
DNA: TGTGCCAGCAGGGGCTACCCGAGCACAGATACGCAGTATTTT
CDR3: CASRGYPSTDTQYF

D: .
J: TRBJ2-6
size: .
V: TRBV6-1
DNA: TGTGCCAGCAGTCGCTCCCGGTGGGGTATTGGGGCCAACGTCCTGACTTTC
CDR3: CASSRSRWGIGANVLTF

D: .
J: TRBJ2-3
size: few
V: TRBV6-1
DNA: TGTGCCAGCAGTGTTTCCAGTAAAGCGCAGTATTTT
CDR3: CASSVSSKAQYF

D: .
J: TRBJ2-3
size: .
V: TRBV7-9
DNA: TGTGCCAGCAGCCTATATGGGTCTAGCACAGATACACAGTATTTT
CDR3: CASSLYGSSTDTQYF

D: .
J: TRBJ2-5
size: .
V: TRBV6-2/TRBV6-3
DNA: TGTGCCAGCAGTTATGCTCCAGGGGTGGCAGAGACCCAGTACTTC
CDR3: CASSYAPGVAETQYF

D: .
J: TRBJ2-2
size: many
V: TRBV12-3/TRBV12-4
DNA: TGTGCCAGCAGTCCCGTGGAGGGTTCCGGGGAGCTGTTTTTT
CDR3: CASSPVEGSGELFF

D: .
J: TRBJ2-1
size: many
V: TRBV7-9
DNA: TGTGCCAGCTCCTCCGCCAGCAATGAGCAGTTCTTC
CDR3: CASSSASNEQFF

D: .
J: TRBJ1-5
size: few
V: TRBV30
DNA: TGTGCCTGGAGTCCAGGTAGCAATCAGCCCCAGCATTTT
CDR3: CAWSPGSNQPQHF

D: .
J: TRBJ1-3
size: .
V: TRBV6-1
DNA: TGTGCCAGCAATAATGAGGCGAGAAGCTCTGGAAACACCATATATTTT
CDR3: CASNNEARSSGNTIYF

D: TRBD1
J: TRBJ2-4
size: .
V: TRBV29-1
DNA: TGCAGCGTTTGCCCGGACAGGTGCGACATTCAGTACTTC
CDR3: CSVCPDRCDIQYF

D: .
J: TRBJ1-5
size: many
V: TRBV15
DNA: TGTGCCACCAGCAGAGTGCGGTTGGGCATCAGCCCCCAGCATTTT
CDR3: CATSRVRLGISPQHF

D: TRBD2
J: TRBJ2-1
size: few
V: TRBV6-4
DNA: TGTGCCAGCAGTGACTCGAGTGGCGGGAGGGGAGTATTCAATGAGCAGTTCTTC
CDR3: CASSDSSGGRGVFNEQFF

D: TRBD1
J: TRBJ2-2
size: few
V: TRBV7-2
DNA: TGTGCCAGCAGCATGACAGGGCTTTCGGACTACACCGGGGAGCTGTTTTTT
CDR3: CASSMTGLSDYTGELFF

D: TRBD2
J: TRBJ2-1
size: medium-sized
V: TRBV5-1
DNA: TGCGCCAGCAGCGATGGACTAGCGAGAGAGCAGTTCTTC
CDR3: CASSDGLAREQFF

D: .
J: TRBJ2-3
size: .
V: TRBV11-2
DNA: TGTGCCAGCAGCTTTTTGTTCCGGGCTGGGCACAGATTCACAGATACGCAGTATTTT
CDR3: CASSFLFRAGHRFTDTQYF

D: TRBD2
J: TRBJ2-1
size: .
V: TRBV20-1
DNA: TGCAGTGCCAGGACTAGCGGCAACTCCTACAATGAGCAGTTCTTC
CDR3: CSARTSGNSYNEQFF

D: TRBD1
J: TRBJ1-2
size: .
V: TRBV7-9
DNA: TGTGCCAGCAGACGAGAAGACAGGGAGATCGGTGGCTACACCTTC
CDR3: CASRREDREIGGYTF

D: .
J: TRBJ2-2
size: many
V: TRBV7-7
DNA: TGTGCCAGCAGCCCCACCGGGTTCGACACCGGGGAGCTGTTTTTT
CDR3: CASSPTGFDTGELFF

D: TRBD2
J: TRBJ2-3
size: .
V: TRBV11-1
DNA: TGTGCCAGCACCCTGGGACTAGCGGGGAGCACAGATACGCAGTATTTT
CDR3: CASTLGLAGSTDTQYF

D: TRBD1
J: TRBJ2-7
size: .
V: TRBV5-1
DNA: TGCGCCAGCAGCCACGACAGGGGCGAAAGGGAGCAGTACTTC
CDR3: CASSHDRGEREQYF

D: TRBD2
J: TRBJ2-1
size: many
V: TRBV6-1
DNA: TGTGCCAGCAGTCGCCCCCCTACTAGCGGCAGCTACAATGAGCAGTTCTTC
CDR3: CASSRPPTSGSYNEQFF

D: .
J: TRBJ2-7
size: many
V: TRBV14
DNA: TGTGCCAGCAGCCCAGGACTCAGGTACGAGCAGTACTTC
CDR3: CASSPGLRYEQYF

D: TRBD1
J: TRBJ2-7
size: many
V: TRBV18
DNA: TGTGCCAGCTCGTCTCTGGACAGGGCTAGGGAGCAGTACTTC
CDR3: CASSSLDRAREQYF

D: TRBD2
J: TRBJ2-2
size: .
V: TRBV29-1
DNA: TGCAGCGTTGGCGGGAGGGCGGGCACCGGGGAGCTGTTTTTT
CDR3: CSVGGRAGTGELFF

D: .
J: TRBJ1-3
size: few
V: TRBV12-3/TRBV12-4
DNA: TGTGCCAGCAGTTTAGGGACACTTGGAGGAAACACCATATATTTT
CDR3: CASSLGTLGGNTIYF

D: TRBD2
J: TRBJ2-5
size: many
V: TRBV12-3/TRBV12-4
DNA: TGTGCCAGCAGTTCCGATAGCGGGTCCGAGACCCAGTACTTC
CDR3: CASSSDSGSETQYF

D: .
J: TRBJ2-1
size: .
V: TRBV10-1
DNA: TGCGCCAGCAGTGAGTCGTCCACTCCTTACAATGAGCAGTTCTTC
CDR3: CASSESSTPYNEQFF

D: TRBD2
J: TRBJ2-1
size: .
V: TRBV6-2/TRBV6-3
DNA: TGTGCCAGCAGTTTGACGACTAGCGGGAGGGTGCAGTTCTTC
CDR3: CASSLTTSGRVQFF

D: .
J: TRBJ1-4
size: few
V: TRBV7-9
DNA: TGTGCCAGCAGCCGTGAAAGCCCAACTAATGAAAAACTGTTTTTT
CDR3: CASSRESPTNEKLFF

D: .
J: TRBJ1-2
size: .
V: TRBV20-1
DNA: TGCAGTGCCGCGGGGACGGACCGAAACTATGGCTACACCTTC
CDR3: CSAAGTDRNYGYTF

D: TRBD1
J: TRBJ2-3
size: .
V: TRBV5-6
DNA: TGTTCCTGCTCCCCGGGACAGAGCACAGATACGCAGTATTTT
CDR3: CSCSPGQSTDTQYF

D: .
J: TRBJ1-1
size: .
V: TRBV20-1
DNA: TGCAGTGCTAGAGATAGATGGGAGGGAATGAACACTGAAGCTTTCTTT
CDR3: CSARDRWEGMNTEAFF